The clone carrying this TCR beta chain appeared a few times. In TCRdb, the 5' RACE reads were re-called with MiXCR into one record per CDR3 protein. The table lists about 530,000 distinct CDR3 sequences, roughly 15% of them singletons. The source of the sample is a study of identical twins. Trimming shortened V by 8 bases and J by 0 bases, and 17 bases separated the two germline ends. The CDR3 sequence is 15 residues long. From germline, CDR1 is MNHNS and CDR2 SASEGT. These data were likewise used in another study, on yellow fever vaccine responses in identical twins. That paper notes: Reports say the vaccine T cell response in twins looked partly convergent and partly personalized.

Sequencing was performed on CD4+ T cells sorted from blood. The chain is built from TRBV6-1 and TRBJ2-7; D unclear. The source is a woman between 18 and 29 years old in good health. The CDR3 DNA reads as TGTGCCAGCCGACCGGACGGGTCGAGCTCCTACGAGCAGTACTTC. Translated, it gives CASRPDGSSSYEQYF.